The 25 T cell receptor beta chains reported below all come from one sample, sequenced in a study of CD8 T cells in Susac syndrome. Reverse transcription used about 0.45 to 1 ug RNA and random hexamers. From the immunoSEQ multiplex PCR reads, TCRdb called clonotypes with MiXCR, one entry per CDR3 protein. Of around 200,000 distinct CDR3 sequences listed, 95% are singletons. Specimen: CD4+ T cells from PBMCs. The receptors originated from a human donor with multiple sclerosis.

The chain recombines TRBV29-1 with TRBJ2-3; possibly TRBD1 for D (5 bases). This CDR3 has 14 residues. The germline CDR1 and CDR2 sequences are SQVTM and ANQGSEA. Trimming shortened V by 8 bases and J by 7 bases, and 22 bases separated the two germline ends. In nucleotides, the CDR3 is TGCAGCACTGGGTGGCAGGGCCTAATCCATACGCAGTATTTT. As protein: CSTGWQGLIHTQYF.

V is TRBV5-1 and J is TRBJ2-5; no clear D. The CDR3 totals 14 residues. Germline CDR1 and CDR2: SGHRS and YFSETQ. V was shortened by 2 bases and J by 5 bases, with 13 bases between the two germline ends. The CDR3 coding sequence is TGCGCCAGCAGCTTCTTGAGCATACAGGAGACCCAGTACTTC. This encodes CASSFLSIQETQYF.

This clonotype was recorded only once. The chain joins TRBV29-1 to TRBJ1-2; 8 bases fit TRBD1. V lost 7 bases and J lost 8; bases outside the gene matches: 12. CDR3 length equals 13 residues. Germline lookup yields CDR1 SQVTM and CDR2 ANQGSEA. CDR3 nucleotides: TGCAGCGGAATTTTGGACAGGGAGGGCGGCTACACCTTC. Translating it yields CSGILDREGGYTF.

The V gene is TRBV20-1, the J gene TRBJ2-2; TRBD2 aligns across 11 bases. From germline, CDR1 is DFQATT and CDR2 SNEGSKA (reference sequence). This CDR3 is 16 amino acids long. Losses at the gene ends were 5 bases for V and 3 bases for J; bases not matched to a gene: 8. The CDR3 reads CSAQVSGGEDTGELFF. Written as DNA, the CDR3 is TGCAGTGCTCAAGTTAGCGGGGGGGAAGACACCGGGGAGCTGTTTTTT.

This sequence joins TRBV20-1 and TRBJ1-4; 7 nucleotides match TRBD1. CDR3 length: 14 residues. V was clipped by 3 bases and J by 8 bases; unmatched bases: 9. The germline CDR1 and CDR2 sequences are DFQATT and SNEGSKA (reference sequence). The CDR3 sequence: CSASEGAVREKLFF. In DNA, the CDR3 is TGCAGTGCTAGTGAGGGGGCCGTTCGAGAAAAACTGTTTTTT.

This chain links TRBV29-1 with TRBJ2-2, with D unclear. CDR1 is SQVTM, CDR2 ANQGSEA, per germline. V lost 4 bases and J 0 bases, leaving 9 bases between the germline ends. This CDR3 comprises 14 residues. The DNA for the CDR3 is TGCAGCGTTGCTCGTACCTCGAACACCGGGGAGCTGTTTTTT. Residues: CSVARTSNTGELFF.

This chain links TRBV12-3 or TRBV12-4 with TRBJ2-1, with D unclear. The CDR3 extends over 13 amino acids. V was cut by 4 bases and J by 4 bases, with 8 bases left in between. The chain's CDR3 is CASSSAVYNEQFF. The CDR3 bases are TGTGCCAGCAGTTCGGCTGTTTACAATGAGCAGTTCTTC.

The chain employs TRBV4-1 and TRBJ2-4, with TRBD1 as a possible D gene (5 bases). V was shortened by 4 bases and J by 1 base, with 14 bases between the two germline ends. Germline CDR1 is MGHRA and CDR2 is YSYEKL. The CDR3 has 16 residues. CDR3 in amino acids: CASSLSAGLAKNIQYF. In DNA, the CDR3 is TGCGCCAGCAGCCTTTCCGCAGGGTTGGCCAAAAACATTCAGTACTTC.

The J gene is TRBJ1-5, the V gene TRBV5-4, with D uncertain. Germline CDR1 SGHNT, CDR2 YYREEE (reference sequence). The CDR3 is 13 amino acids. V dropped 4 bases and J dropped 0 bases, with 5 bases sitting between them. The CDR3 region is CASSTDSNQPQHF. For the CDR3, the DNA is TGTGCCAGCAGCACGGATAGCAATCAGCCCCAGCATTTT.

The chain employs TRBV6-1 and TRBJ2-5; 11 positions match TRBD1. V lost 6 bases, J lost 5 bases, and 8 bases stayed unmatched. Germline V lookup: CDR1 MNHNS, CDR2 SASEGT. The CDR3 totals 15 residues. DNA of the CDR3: TGTGCCAGCAGAAATTCCGGGACAGGGGGGGAGACCCAGTACTTC. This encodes CASRNSGTGGETQYF.

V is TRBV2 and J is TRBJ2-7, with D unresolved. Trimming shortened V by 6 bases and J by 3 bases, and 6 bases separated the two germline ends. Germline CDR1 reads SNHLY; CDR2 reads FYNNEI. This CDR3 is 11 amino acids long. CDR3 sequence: CASRGIYEQYF. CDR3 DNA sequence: TGTGCCAGCAGAGGGATCTACGAGCAGTACTTC.

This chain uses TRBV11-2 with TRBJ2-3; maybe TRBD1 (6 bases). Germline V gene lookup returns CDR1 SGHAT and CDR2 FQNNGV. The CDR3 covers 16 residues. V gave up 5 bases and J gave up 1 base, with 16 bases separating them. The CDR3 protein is CASSPRTVTGTDTQYF. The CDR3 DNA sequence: TGTGCCAGCAGCCCACGGACAGTTACTGGCACAGATACGCAGTATTTT.

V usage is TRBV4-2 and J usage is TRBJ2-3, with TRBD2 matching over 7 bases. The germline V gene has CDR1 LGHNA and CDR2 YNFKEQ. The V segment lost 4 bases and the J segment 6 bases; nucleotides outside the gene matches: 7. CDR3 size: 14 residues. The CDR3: CASSLSGGEDTQYF. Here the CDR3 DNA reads TGTGCCAGCAGCCTTTCGGGGGGTGAGGATACGCAGTATTTT.

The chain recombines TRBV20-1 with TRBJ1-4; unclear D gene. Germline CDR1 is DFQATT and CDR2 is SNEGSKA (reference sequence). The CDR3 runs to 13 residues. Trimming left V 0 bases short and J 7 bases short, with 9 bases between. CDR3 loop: CSARDGPGEKLFF. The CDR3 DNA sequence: TGCAGTGCTAGAGATGGGCCGGGTGAAAAACTGTTTTTT.

CDR3 DNA sequence: TGTGCCTGGAGTGTACTCGGAGCGGGGGACGGGACCGGGGAGCTGTTTTTT. Its translation is CAWSVLGAGDGTGELFF. The chain combines TRBV30 with TRBJ2-2, with 8 bases aligning to TRBD2. Germline V gene data show CDR1 as GTSNPN and CDR2 as SVGIG (reference sequence). The CDR3 loop spans 17 amino acids. The ends lost 0 bases at V and 5 bases at J; junction bases unmatched: 11.

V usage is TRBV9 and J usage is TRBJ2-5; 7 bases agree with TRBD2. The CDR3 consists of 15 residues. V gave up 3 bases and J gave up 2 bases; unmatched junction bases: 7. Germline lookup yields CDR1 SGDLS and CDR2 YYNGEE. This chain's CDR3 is CASSAGGNGQETQYF. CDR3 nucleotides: TGTGCCAGCAGCGCCGGGGGGAATGGGCAAGAGACCCAGTACTTC.

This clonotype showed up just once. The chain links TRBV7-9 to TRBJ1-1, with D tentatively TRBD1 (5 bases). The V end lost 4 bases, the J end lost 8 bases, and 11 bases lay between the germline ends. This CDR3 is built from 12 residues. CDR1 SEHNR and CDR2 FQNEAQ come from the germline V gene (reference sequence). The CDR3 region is CASSSGGLEAFF. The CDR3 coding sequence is TGTGCCAGCAGCTCGGGGGGGTTGGAAGCTTTCTTT.

The CDR3 bases are TGCAGTGCTACAGACAGATACGACGAGCAGTACTTC. The encoded protein is CSATDRYDEQYF. The V gene is TRBV20-1, the J gene TRBJ2-7; TRBD1 is a possible D gene (5 bases). Germline V gene data show CDR1 as DFQATT and CDR2 as SNEGSKA (reference sequence). V was pared by 4 bases and J by 5 bases, with 12 bases between. This CDR3 is 12 amino acids long.

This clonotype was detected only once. The CDR3 DNA is TGTGCCAGCAGTGATACAGGACAGGGCATTCAGTACTTC. It yields the protein CASSDTGQGIQYF. The J gene is TRBJ2-4, the V gene TRBV25-1; 8 positions match TRBD1. The V gene's germline CDR1 is MGHDK and CDR2 SYGVNS. The length of the CDR3 is 13 residues. The V and J ends lost 3 bases and 9 bases, in that order; junction bases with no gene match: 4. Variable domain in full (rest from reference TRBV25-1 and TRBJ2-4): EADIYQTPRYLVIGTGKKITLECSQTMGHDKMYWYQQDPGMELHLIHYSYGVNSTEKGDLSSESTVSRIRTEHFPLTLESARPSHTSQYLCASSDTGQGIQYFGAGTRLSVL.

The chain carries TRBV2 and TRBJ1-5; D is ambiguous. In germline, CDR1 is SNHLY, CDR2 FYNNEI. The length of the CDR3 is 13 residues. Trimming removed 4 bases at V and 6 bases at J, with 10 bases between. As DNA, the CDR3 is TGTGCCAGCAGTGTCGGGCCGTCTCAGCCCCAGCATTTT. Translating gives CASSVGPSQPQHF.

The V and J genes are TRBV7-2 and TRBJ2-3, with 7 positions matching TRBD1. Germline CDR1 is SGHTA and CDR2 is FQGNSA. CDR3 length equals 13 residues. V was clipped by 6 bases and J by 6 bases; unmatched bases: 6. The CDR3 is CASSGQVDDTQYF. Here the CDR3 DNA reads TGTGCCAGCAGTGGACAGGTAGATGATACGCAGTATTTT.

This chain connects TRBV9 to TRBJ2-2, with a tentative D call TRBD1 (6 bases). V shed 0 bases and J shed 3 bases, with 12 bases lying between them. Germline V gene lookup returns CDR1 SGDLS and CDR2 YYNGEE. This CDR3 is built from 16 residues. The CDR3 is CASSVAKAGDTGELFF. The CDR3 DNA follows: TGTGCCAGCAGCGTAGCTAAGGCAGGGGACACCGGGGAGCTGTTTTTT.

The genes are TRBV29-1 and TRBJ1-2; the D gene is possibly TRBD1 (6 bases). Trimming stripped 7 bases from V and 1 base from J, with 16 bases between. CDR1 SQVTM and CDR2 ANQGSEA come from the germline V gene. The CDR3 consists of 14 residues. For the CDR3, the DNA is TGCAGCGCGGACGCGGGGGGCTTTAACTATGGCTACACCTTC. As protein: CSADAGGFNYGYTF.

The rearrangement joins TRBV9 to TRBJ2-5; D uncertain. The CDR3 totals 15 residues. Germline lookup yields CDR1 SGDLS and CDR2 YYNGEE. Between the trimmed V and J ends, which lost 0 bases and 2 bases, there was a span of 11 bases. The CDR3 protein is CASSVVGRKQETQYF. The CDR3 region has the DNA TGTGCCAGCAGCGTAGTAGGGCGGAAACAAGAGACCCAGTACTTC.

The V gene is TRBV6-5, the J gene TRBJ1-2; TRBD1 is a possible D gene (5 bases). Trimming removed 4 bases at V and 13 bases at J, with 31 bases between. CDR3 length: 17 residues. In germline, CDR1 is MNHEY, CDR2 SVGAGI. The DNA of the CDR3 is TGTGCCAGCAGTTCCCTCCGTGGTGCAGGGAACTTCGAGTCGGGCACCTTC. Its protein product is CASSSLRGAGNFESGTF.